Listed below are T cell receptor beta chains from one sample, sequenced in a study of blood T cell repertoires in COVID-19. Libraries were prepared by immunoSEQ multiplex PCR; TCRdb keeps only in-frame clonotypes and omits some of them. The sample records 55,000 to 70,000 clones, roughly 82% being singletons. The sample taken for sequencing was peripheral blood. Every receptor here comes from a woman aged 60-75 years with acute or convalescent COVID-19. Each CDR3 is given with its conserved first and last residue. A D gene is named only where the DNA matches it firmly. Rows give clone size only sometimes, using once, few, many, or a class for an expanded clone.

size: few; J: TRBJ1-5; D: TRBD1; V: TRBV5-1; DNA: TGCGCCAGCAGACCCCCGAGTTTCGGACAGGGTCAGCCCCAGCATTTT; CDR3: CASRPPSFGQGQPQHF
size: NA; J: TRBJ1-1; D: NA; V: TRBV6-5; DNA: TGTGCCAGCAGTTACTCCTGGACAGCCATTCACACTGAAGCTTTCTTT; CDR3: CASSYSWTAIHTEAFF
size: NA; J: TRBJ1-1; D: NA; V: TRBV30; DNA: TGTGCCTCCGCGCCTGAAGCTTTCTTT; CDR3: CASAPEAFF
size: NA; J: TRBJ1-5; D: NA; V: TRBV27; DNA: TGTGCCAGCACGGCGGGGGCTGGGCAGCCCCAGCATTTT; CDR3: CASTAGAGQPQHF
size: NA; J: TRBJ2-2; D: TRBD1; V: TRBV3-1/TRBV3-2; DNA: TGTGCCAGCAGCGCCGGGACAGGATCTTTCACCGGGGAGCTGTTTTTT; CDR3: CASSAGTGSFTGELFF
size: NA; J: TRBJ1-1; D: NA; V: TRBV4-3; DNA: TGCGCCAGCAGCCAAGATCAGGGGATGAACACTGAAGCTTTCTTT; CDR3: CASSQDQGMNTEAFF
size: few; J: TRBJ2-3; D: TRBD1; V: TRBV18; DNA: TGTGCCAGCTCAACACTAGGGACAGGATCCTACACAGATACGCAGTATTTT; CDR3: CASSTLGTGSYTDTQYF
size: NA; J: TRBJ1-1; D: TRBD1; V: TRBV25-1; DNA: TGTGCCAGCGTGACAGGGGGCCACCCTGAAGCTTTCTTT; CDR3: CASVTGGHPEAFF
size: NA; J: TRBJ2-2; D: TRBD2; V: TRBV4-2; DNA: TGTGCCAGCAGCCAAGATGGGCCCAGCGGGGCGTACACCGGGGAGCTGTTTTTT; CDR3: CASSQDGPSGAYTGELFF
size: NA; J: TRBJ2-3; D: TRBD1; V: TRBV6-1; DNA: TGTGCCAGCAGTGAAATGGGACAGGGCGGACCCCTGTGGGATACGCAGTATTTT; CDR3: CASSEMGQGGPLWDTQYF
size: NA; J: TRBJ2-3; D: NA; V: TRBV6-5; DNA: TGTGCCAGCAGTCCGGAGGTTGCAGATACGCAGTATTTT; CDR3: CASSPEVADTQYF
size: once; J: TRBJ2-1; D: NA; V: TRBV11-2; DNA: TGTGCCAGCAGCTTGCAGACAGGCTCCTACAATGAGCAGTTCTTC; CDR3: CASSLQTGSYNEQFF
size: NA; J: TRBJ1-5; D: NA; V: TRBV6-1; DNA: TGTGCCAGCAGTGAAGCCGGGGGGAGCAATCAGCCCCAGCATTTT; CDR3: CASSEAGGSNQPQHF
size: many; J: TRBJ1-3; D: TRBD1; V: TRBV18; DNA: TGTGCCAGCTCATCTCAGGGGGCTGGAAACACCATATATTTT; CDR3: CASSSQGAGNTIYF
size: NA; J: TRBJ1-2; D: NA; V: TRBV24-1; DNA: TGTGCCACCAGTGATGAAACTAGGGGGAATGGCTACACCTTC; CDR3: CATSDETRGNGYTF
size: NA; J: TRBJ1-2; D: NA; V: TRBV9; DNA: TGTGCCAGCAGCCGGTCAACAGAAAACTATGGCTACACCTTC; CDR3: CASSRSTENYGYTF
size: NA; J: TRBJ2-4; D: NA; V: TRBV19; DNA: TGTGCCAGTAGCCCGACAGGCTTAGCCAAAAACATTCAGTACTTC; CDR3: CASSPTGLAKNIQYF
size: NA; J: TRBJ2-7; D: TRBD2; V: TRBV10-2; DNA: TGCGCCAGCAGTCTAGCGGGGATAATCTACGAGCAGTACTTC; CDR3: CASSLAGIIYEQYF
size: NA; J: TRBJ2-1; D: TRBD2; V: TRBV14; DNA: TGTGCCAGCAGCGGTGGGCTAGCGGGGATAGATGAGCAGTTCTTC; CDR3: CASSGGLAGIDEQFF
size: NA; J: TRBJ1-5; D: NA; V: TRBV27; DNA: TGTGCCAGCAGTATTAACAGGGATACTCAGCCCCAGCATTTT; CDR3: CASSINRDTQPQHF
size: NA; J: TRBJ1-3; D: NA; V: TRBV2; DNA: TGTGCCAGCCAACTTAACCCTGGAAACACCATATATTTT; CDR3: CASQLNPGNTIYF
size: once; J: TRBJ1-1; D: TRBD1; V: TRBV27; DNA: TGTGCCAGCAGTTCACAGGGGATGAACACTGAAGCTTTCTTT; CDR3: CASSSQGMNTEAFF
size: once; J: TRBJ1-1; D: NA; V: TRBV4-1; DNA: TGCGCCAGCAGCCAACTCAGTCAGGGTTTGGGCACTGAAGCTTTCTTT; CDR3: CASSQLSQGLGTEAFF
size: NA; J: TRBJ2-3; D: NA; V: TRBV11-2; DNA: TGTGCCAGCAGCTCCGGGACTGGAGTCACAGATACGCAGTATTTT; CDR3: CASSSGTGVTDTQYF
size: NA; J: TRBJ2-2; D: NA; V: TRBV19; DNA: TGTGCCAGTATGGTCGGGGGTGGTACCGGGGAGCTGTTTTTT; CDR3: CASMVGGGTGELFF
size: NA; J: TRBJ2-2; D: TRBD2; V: TRBV27; DNA: TGTGCCAGCAGTCTTCAATATAGCGGGGTCACCGGGGAGCTGTTTTTT; CDR3: CASSLQYSGVTGELFF
size: NA; J: TRBJ2-1; D: NA; V: TRBV7-9; DNA: TGTGCCAGCAGTCCAGCCCGGGAGGAGCAGTTCTTC; CDR3: CASSPAREEQFF
size: NA; J: TRBJ1-2; D: TRBD1; V: TRBV30; DNA: TGTGCCTGGAGTCTCAGGGGGAGCTATGGTGGCTACACCTTC; CDR3: CAWSLRGSYGGYTF
size: NA; J: TRBJ2-1; D: TRBD1; V: TRBV11-3; DNA: TGTGCCAGCAGCGGTCGACAGGGGGGTAACAATGAGCAGTTCTTC; CDR3: CASSGRQGGNNEQFF
size: NA; J: TRBJ2-5; D: NA; V: TRBV24-1; DNA: TGTGCCACCAGTGATTCACGGGAAGAGACCCAGTACTTC; CDR3: CATSDSREETQYF
size: NA; J: TRBJ2-2; D: NA; V: TRBV27; DNA: TGTGCCAGCAGTTCACAACAGGGAAGAACCGGGGAGCTGTTTTTT; CDR3: CASSSQQGRTGELFF
size: NA; J: TRBJ2-2; D: TRBD2; V: TRBV5-1; DNA: TGCGCCAGCAGCTACGCTAGCGGGGGGGCCGGGGAGCTGTTTTTT; CDR3: CASSYASGGAGELFF
size: NA; J: TRBJ1-1; D: TRBD1; V: TRBV5-1; DNA: TGCGCCAGCAGCTTGGACGGGACAGGAATTTTCATGAACACTGAAGCTTTCTTT; CDR3: CASSLDGTGIFMNTEAFF
size: few; J: TRBJ1-5; D: NA; V: TRBV7-2; DNA: TGTGCCAGCAGCTTAAAGGGGGGGAGCAATCAGCCCCAGCATTTT; CDR3: CASSLKGGSNQPQHF
size: NA; J: TRBJ2-1; D: NA; V: TRBV7-3; DNA: TGTGCCAGCAGCTTATTAGCGGTACCCTACAATGAGCAGTTCTTC; CDR3: CASSLLAVPYNEQFF
size: NA; J: TRBJ2-7; D: NA; V: TRBV6-7; DNA: TGTGCCAGTCGGCCCCAGGAACTCCTCTCCTACGAGCAGTACTTC; CDR3: CASRPQELLSYEQYF
size: many; J: TRBJ1-3; D: TRBD1; V: TRBV6-5; DNA: TGTGCCAGCAGCAGGGGGGGAAACACCATATATTTT; CDR3: CASSRGGNTIYF
size: NA; J: TRBJ2-7; D: NA; V: TRBV7-9; DNA: TGTGCCAGCAGCCGCAGTCCGGGGGGACACGGGTACGAGCAGTACTTC; CDR3: CASSRSPGGHGYEQYF
size: NA; J: TRBJ2-7; D: NA; V: TRBV7-7; DNA: TGTGCCAGCAGCTTAAGCGGTTCCTACGAGCAGTACTTC; CDR3: CASSLSGSYEQYF
size: NA; J: TRBJ1-1; D: NA; V: TRBV15; DNA: TGTGCCACCAGCAGAGACAGGGTTGGCACTGAAGCTTTCTTT; CDR3: CATSRDRVGTEAFF
size: NA; J: TRBJ2-1; D: TRBD1; V: TRBV5-5; DNA: TGTGCCAGCAGAAATGACAGGGTACGCTACAATGAGCAGTTCTTC; CDR3: CASRNDRVRYNEQFF
size: NA; J: TRBJ1-5; D: TRBD1; V: TRBV27; DNA: TGTGCCAGCCGGACAGGCCAGGGGCCCCAGCATTTT; CDR3: CASRTGQGPQHF
size: NA; J: TRBJ1-1; D: NA; V: TRBV4-1; DNA: TGCGCCAGCAGCCAAGAGGGGGCCGGGAACACTGAAGCTTTCTTT; CDR3: CASSQEGAGNTEAFF
size: NA; J: TRBJ1-2; D: NA; V: TRBV20-1; DNA: TGCAGTGCTAGTAGGCAGGGTGACTATGGCTACACCTTC; CDR3: CSASRQGDYGYTF
size: NA; J: TRBJ2-3; D: TRBD2; V: TRBV2; DNA: TGTGCCAGGGGACTAGCGGGGGGCACAGATACGCAGTATTTT; CDR3: CARGLAGGTDTQYF
size: NA; J: TRBJ2-5; D: TRBD2; V: TRBV27; DNA: TGTGCCAGCTGGACTAGCGGGGGTGGGGAGACCCAGTACTTC; CDR3: CASWTSGGGETQYF
size: few; J: TRBJ2-1; D: TRBD2; V: TRBV19; DNA: TGTGCCAGAAGGGCCGGGAGGCACAATGAGCAGTTCTTC; CDR3: CARRAGRHNEQFF
size: NA; J: TRBJ1-4; D: NA; V: TRBV18; DNA: TGTGCCAGCTCACCAGGGACAATTGAAAAACTGTTTTTT; CDR3: CASSPGTIEKLFF
size: NA; J: TRBJ2-7; D: TRBD1; V: TRBV27; DNA: TGTGCCAGCAGTTTGGGGACAGGGGCGGACGAGCAGTACTTC; CDR3: CASSLGTGADEQYF
size: NA; J: TRBJ2-4; D: NA; V: TRBV5-4; DNA: TGTGCCAGCAGCTTAACAGGGCATAACATTCAGTACTTC; CDR3: CASSLTGHNIQYF